A selection of T cell receptor beta chains follows, all from one sample in a study of CDR3 diversity in severe acne. TCRdb reanalysed the PCR reads using MiXCR and keeps one entry per CDR3 protein. Of over 100,000 distinct CDR3 sequences in the sample, roughly 51% were seen once. The material sequenced was blood. The receptors were gathered from a male donor with acne. CDR3s include the opening cysteine and the closing phenylalanine or tryptophan. The order of the fields is clone size, V gene, D gene, J gene, CDR3 protein, CDR3 DNA. A D gene is named only where the DNA matches it firmly. Clone size appears in some rows only: once, few, many, or a class for an expanded clone.

few	TRBV10-3	TRBD2	TRBJ2-2	CAISAGGNTGELFF	TGTGCCATCTCAGCGGGAGGGAACACCGGGGAGCTGTTTTTT
-	TRBV20-1	TRBD1	TRBJ1-5	CSARRGRGQPQHF	TGCAGTGCTCGCAGGGGGCGCGGGCAGCCCCAGCATTTT
-	TRBV4-1	TRBD1	TRBJ1-1	CASRLQGAGEAFF	TGCGCCAGCAGATTACAGGGGGCAGGTGAAGCTTTCTTT
medium-sized	TRBV24-1	TRBD1	TRBJ2-2	CATSDLTGGTGELFF	TGTGCCACCAGTGATTTAACAGGGGGCACCGGGGAGCTGTTTTTT
-	TRBV9	TRBD2	TRBJ2-5	CASSVEAGGFTGETQYF	TGTGCCAGCAGCGTAGAAGCGGGAGGTTTCACCGGGGAGACCCAGTACTTC
-	TRBV7-8	TRBD1	TRBJ2-5	CASSDRGDGETQYF	TGTGCCAGCAGTGACAGGGGAGACGGAGAGACCCAGTACTTC
many	TRBV4-3	-	TRBJ2-7	CASSQDRSSYEQYF	TGCGCCAGCAGCCAAGATCGGAGCTCCTACGAGCAGTACTTC
few	TRBV9	-	TRBJ1-3	CASSVGSISGNTIYF	TGTGCCAGCAGCGTAGGCTCCATCTCTGGAAACACCATATATTTT
many	TRBV27	-	TRBJ2-1	CASSSLDHVDEQFF	TGTGCCAGCAGTTCTCTAGACCACGTGGATGAGCAGTTCTTC
few	TRBV10-1	TRBD2	TRBJ2-3	CASSDGGSGTQYF	TGCGCCAGCAGTGACGGCGGGAGTGGTACGCAGTATTTT
many	TRBV15	-	TRBJ2-1	CATSRGVGNEQFF	TGTGCCACCAGCAGAGGAGTGGGGAACGAGCAGTTCTTC
-	TRBV29-1	TRBD1	TRBJ2-7	CSVEGTGFYEQYF	TGCAGCGTTGAGGGGACAGGCTTTTACGAGCAGTACTTC
-	TRBV15	TRBD2	TRBJ2-1	CATSSEGLAGDDEQFF	TGTGCCACCAGCAGCGAGGGACTAGCGGGAGACGATGAGCAGTTCTTC
-	TRBV18	TRBD1	TRBJ1-1	CASSTTGGGTEAFF	TGTGCCAGCTCAACTACAGGGGGTGGCACTGAAGCTTTCTTT
-	TRBV6-1	-	TRBJ2-1	CASSEEQGSYNEQFF	TGTGCCAGCAGTGAAGAACAGGGCTCCTACAATGAGCAGTTCTTC
-	TRBV12-3/TRBV12-4	TRBD2	TRBJ2-5	CASSPRGSGSETQYF	TGTGCCAGCAGTCCCCGGGGTAGCGGGAGTGAGACCCAGTACTTC
few	TRBV2	-	TRBJ1-1	CASSDRIVNTEAFF	TGTGCCAGCAGCGACAGGATCGTTAACACTGAAGCTTTCTTT